This record covers a single TCR beta chain. Its specificity is not known. With 10 bases removed from V and 1 base from J, the gap between germline ends came to 10 bases. Germline CDR1 ENHRY, CDR2 SYGVKD. The CDR3 covers 12 residues. This sample was included in a study of cytomegalovirus exposure and HLA in healthy donors. General study findings and limits: In an earlier analysis, about 90% or about 30%: the productive usage of most TCR beta V segments. Association with HLA alleles at 0.05 false discovery rate was found for 17,000 or so TCR beta sequences in a later analysis. Sequences of the TCR beta chain were said to predict the HLA-A and HLA-B alleles of most subjects accurately.

Use of 60 Vbeta and 13 Jbeta primers characterized the PCR. The data were produced by immunoSEQ multiplex PCR, yet TCRdb's version contains in-frame clones alone and is incomplete. Here the sample spans under 100,000 clones, approximately 81% being singletons. The specimen was PBMCs. The receptor was derived from a woman between 65 and 79 years old in good health and CMV-seropositive. The chain recombines TRBV10-3 with TRBJ1-1; D is ambiguous. The CDR3 loop reads CATSERNTEAFF. The CDR3 DNA follows: TGTGCCACCTCCGAGAGGAACACTGAAGCTTTCTTT.